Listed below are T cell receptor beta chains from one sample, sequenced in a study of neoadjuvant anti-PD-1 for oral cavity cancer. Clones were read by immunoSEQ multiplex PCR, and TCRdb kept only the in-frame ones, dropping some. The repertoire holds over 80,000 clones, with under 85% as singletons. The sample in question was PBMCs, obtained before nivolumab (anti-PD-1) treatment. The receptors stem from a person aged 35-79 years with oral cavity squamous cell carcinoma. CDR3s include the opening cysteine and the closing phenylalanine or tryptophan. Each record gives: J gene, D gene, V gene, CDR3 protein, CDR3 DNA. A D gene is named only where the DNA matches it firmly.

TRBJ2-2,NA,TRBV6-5,CASSRVGGALGELFF,TGTGCCAGCAGTCGGGTGGGGGGAGCCCTCGGGGAGCTGTTTTTT
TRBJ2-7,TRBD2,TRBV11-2,CASSLSSGRYEQYF,TGTGCCAGCAGCTTAAGTAGCGGGAGGTACGAGCAGTACTTC
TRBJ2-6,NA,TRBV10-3,CAISEQSSGANVLTF,TGTGCCATCAGTGAGCAGAGCTCTGGGGCCAACGTCCTGACTTTC
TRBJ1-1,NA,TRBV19,CAASSRSNTEAFF,TGTGCCGCTTCAAGTCGGTCGAACACTGAAGCTTTCTTT
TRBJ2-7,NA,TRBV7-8,CASSLGLLVEQYF,TGTGCCAGCAGCTTAGGGTTGCTGGTCGAGCAGTACTTC
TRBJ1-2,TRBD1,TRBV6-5,CASSRTGQGLGGYTF,TGTGCCAGCAGTCGGACCGGACAGGGGCTAGGGGGCTACACCTTC
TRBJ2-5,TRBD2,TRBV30,CAWSVGSSGLQETQYF,TGTGCCTGGAGTGTAGGGTCTAGCGGGCTCCAAGAGACCCAGTACTTC
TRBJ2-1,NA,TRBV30,CAWSIGQEGFF,TGTGCCTGGAGTATTGGACAGGAGGGGTTCTTC
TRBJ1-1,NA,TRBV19,CASSIITASEAFF,TGTGCCAGTAGTATCATCACAGCCTCTGAAGCTTTCTTT
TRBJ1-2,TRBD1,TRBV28,CASSLIPTGGNGYTF,TGTGCCAGCAGCCTTATACCGACAGGGGGAAATGGCTACACCTTC
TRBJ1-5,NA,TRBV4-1,CASSQGQVVNQPQHF,TGCGCCAGCAGCCAAGGGCAGGTCGTTAATCAGCCCCAGCATTTT
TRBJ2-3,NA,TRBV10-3,CAISRAGGSADTQYF,TGTGCCATCAGTAGGGCAGGGGGGAGCGCAGATACGCAGTATTTT
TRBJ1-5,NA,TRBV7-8,CASSTAALNQPQHF,TGTGCCAGCAGCACGGCAGCGCTCAATCAGCCCCAGCATTTT